One and the same sample provided the 9 T cell receptor beta chains below, sequenced in a study of T cell responses to AZD1222 COVID-19 vaccine. Libraries were prepared by immunoSEQ multiplex PCR; TCRdb keeps only in-frame clonotypes and omits some of them. The table lists 150,000 to 200,000 clones, 92% of them singletons. This sample comprised peripheral blood, obtained 28 days after the second AZD1222 dose. The receptors originated from an adult who received the AZD1222 COVID-19 vaccine.

The chain uses TRBV27 and TRBJ1-5; no clear D. The CDR3 length is 16 residues. Between the trimmed V and J ends, which lost 3 bases and 3 bases, there was a span of 15 bases. The germline gives CDR1 MNHEY, CDR2 SMNVEV (reference sequence). CDR3 coding DNA: TGTGCCAGCAGTTTTAACAGCCCGTCATTCAATCAGCCCCAGCATTTT. This translates into CASSFNSPSFNQPQHF.

This chain uses TRBV7-8 with TRBJ2-5; D not resolved. The germline V gene encodes CDR1 SGHVS and CDR2 FQNEAQ. CDR3 length: 13 amino acids. V was clipped by 1 base and J by 1 base, with 4 bases between them. CDR3 region: CASSLGSQETQYF. DNA for the CDR3: TGTGCCAGCAGCTTAGGCAGCCAAGAGACCCAGTACTTC.

This rearrangement joins TRBV5-4 to TRBJ2-4; 9 nucleotides align to TRBD1. CDR1 and CDR2 (germline): SGHNT, YYREEE (reference sequence). The CDR3 loop spans 16 amino acids. V lost 4 bases, J lost 6 bases, and 11 bases stayed unmatched. DNA for the CDR3: TGTGCCAGCAGCCCACCGGGACAGGGACTCGGAAACATTCAGTACTTC. Translated, it gives CASSPPGQGLGNIQYF.

The chain links TRBV6-6 to TRBJ1-5; D is possibly TRBD1 (5 bases). Germline loops: CDR1 MNHNY, CDR2 SVGAGI (reference sequence). V was cut by 0 bases and J by 2 bases, with 8 bases left in between. The CDR3 totals 15 residues. The CDR3 region has the DNA TGTGCCAGCAGTTACTCGGCGGGGGGCAATCAGCCCCAGCATTTT. It codes for CASSYSAGGNQPQHF.

The chain has TRBV11-2 and TRBJ2-1; 7 bases are shared with TRBD2. Germline V gene lookup returns CDR1 SGHAT and CDR2 FQNNGV. V lost 5 bases, J lost 2 bases, and 6 bases stayed unmatched. The CDR3 is made up of 15 amino acids. The CDR3 here is CASSPPAGAYNEQFF. In DNA form, the CDR3 reads TGTGCCAGCAGCCCCCCCGCGGGGGCCTACAATGAGCAGTTCTTC.

Turning to this clone: The sample carries other DNA sequences with the same CDR3. The chain combines TRBV3-1 (or the pseudogene TRBV3-2) with TRBJ1-3, with a tentative D call TRBD1 (5 bases). The CDR3 has 15 residues. V lost 5 bases, J lost 0 bases, and 11 bases lay in between. The V gene's germline CDR1 is LGHDT and CDR2 YNNKEL (reference sequence). The CDR3 DNA reads TGTGCCAGCAGCTTAGGGACGGCCTCTGGAAACACCATATATTTT. Its translation: CASSLGTASGNTIYF.

The chain recombines TRBV9 with TRBJ1-1; a possible D gene is TRBD1 (6 bases). V lost 4 bases, J lost 11 bases, and 15 bases lay in between. CDR1 and CDR2 (germline): SGDLS, YYNGEE. The CDR3 runs 12 residues. This CDR3 is CASSSTGSAAFF. CDR3 DNA sequence: TGTGCCAGCAGCTCTACAGGGAGTGCGGCTTTCTTT.

The rearrangement joins TRBV6-1 to TRBJ1-1; D unresolved. Germline V gene sequence: CDR1 MNHNS, CDR2 SASEGT. The CDR3 length is 12 residues. V was clipped by 3 bases and J by 0 bases, with 2 bases between them. DNA for the CDR3: TGTGCCAGCAGTGACATGAACACTGAAGCTTTCTTT. This gives the protein CASSDMNTEAFF.

The V gene is TRBV7-9, the J gene TRBJ2-3; 10 nucleotides agree with TRBD2. CDR3 size: 19 residues. CDR1 and CDR2 (germline): SEHNR, FQNEAQ (reference sequence). The V gene end was trimmed by 5 bases and the J gene end by 2 bases; junction bases not matched to a gene: 16. CDR3 sequence: CASSPKLYLSGGVTDTQYF. The CDR3 region has the DNA TGTGCCAGCAGCCCGAAGTTGTATTTGAGCGGGGGGGTCACAGATACGCAGTATTTT.